The rows below give T cell receptor beta chains drawn from one sample of a study of glioma-infiltrating T cells after dendritic cell vaccination. Repertoires were generated with immunoSEQ multiplex PCR, while TCRdb's copy carries only in-frame clones and drops some. The data contain some 100,000 clones, approximately 81% of them singletons. Sequenced here: blood, sampled before dendritic cell vaccination. Receptors originate from a human donor with glioblastoma. Both conserved end residues are part of each CDR3. Each record gives: CDR3 length, D gene, V gene, J gene, CDR3 protein, CDR3 DNA. D genes are given only for firm matches.

cdr3_length: 16
d_call: TRBD1
v_call: TRBV7-6
j_call: TRBJ2-1
cdr3_aa: CASSLTGAARYNEQFF
cdr3_nt: TGTGCCAGCAGCTTAACAGGGGCGGCTCGATACAATGAGCAGTTCTTC

cdr3_length: 17
d_call: TRBD2
v_call: TRBV4-2
j_call: TRBJ2-3
cdr3_aa: CASSRAGTSGSTDTQYF
cdr3_nt: TGTGCCAGCAGCCGAGCAGGGACTAGCGGTAGCACAGATACGCAGTATTTT

cdr3_length: 14
d_call: NA
v_call: TRBV28
j_call: TRBJ1-5
cdr3_aa: CASSAGGRNQPQHF
cdr3_nt: TGTGCCAGCAGTGCGGGGGGACGCAATCAGCCCCAGCATTTT

cdr3_length: 15
d_call: TRBD1
v_call: TRBV6-6
j_call: TRBJ2-7
cdr3_aa: CASSYWDSESYEQYF
cdr3_nt: TGTGCCAGCAGTTACTGGGACAGTGAGTCCTACGAGCAGTACTTC

cdr3_length: 15
d_call: NA
v_call: TRBV7-2
j_call: TRBJ2-2
cdr3_aa: CASRSGTSATGELFF
cdr3_nt: TGTGCCAGCCGATCGGGCACTAGTGCCACCGGGGAGCTGTTTTTT

cdr3_length: 12
d_call: NA
v_call: TRBV5-6
j_call: TRBJ2-7
cdr3_aa: CASSPKATREYF
cdr3_nt: TGTGCCAGCAGCCCGAAGGCCACTCGGGAATACTTC

cdr3_length: 15
d_call: NA
v_call: TRBV9
j_call: TRBJ1-3
cdr3_aa: CASSVEPSSGNTIYF
cdr3_nt: TGTGCCAGCAGCGTAGAACCCAGCTCTGGAAACACCATATATTTT

cdr3_length: 15
d_call: TRBD2
v_call: TRBV7-3
j_call: TRBJ2-1
cdr3_aa: CASSLGLAAYNEQFF
cdr3_nt: TGTGCCAGCAGCTTGGGACTAGCGGCCTACAATGAGCAGTTCTTC

cdr3_length: 13
d_call: NA
v_call: TRBV11-2
j_call: TRBJ2-7
cdr3_aa: CASSFSSSYEQYF
cdr3_nt: TGTGCCAGCAGCTTTTCATCCTCCTACGAGCAGTACTTC

cdr3_length: 14
d_call: TRBD1
v_call: TRBV19
j_call: TRBJ1-1
cdr3_aa: CASETGIGNTEAFF
cdr3_nt: TGTGCCAGTGAGACAGGGATCGGGAACACTGAAGCTTTCTTT

cdr3_length: 15
d_call: NA
v_call: TRBV5-1
j_call: TRBJ1-6
cdr3_aa: CASSLSRGGNSPLHF
cdr3_nt: TGCGCCAGCAGCTTGTCGCGGGGTGGGAATTCACCCCTCCACTTT

cdr3_length: 13
d_call: TRBD2
v_call: TRBV19
j_call: TRBJ2-1
cdr3_aa: CASRDLGGVEQFF
cdr3_nt: TGTGCCAGCCGCGACCTGGGGGGGGTAGAGCAGTTCTTC

cdr3_length: 14
d_call: TRBD2
v_call: TRBV7-2
j_call: TRBJ2-1
cdr3_aa: CASSQGTTNNEQFF
cdr3_nt: TGTGCCAGCAGCCAAGGGACTACGAACAATGAGCAGTTCTTC

cdr3_length: 16
d_call: NA
v_call: TRBV7-3
j_call: TRBJ2-1
cdr3_aa: CASSPPAASSYNEQFF
cdr3_nt: TGTGCCAGCAGCCCCCCAGCGGCGAGCTCCTACAATGAGCAGTTCTTC